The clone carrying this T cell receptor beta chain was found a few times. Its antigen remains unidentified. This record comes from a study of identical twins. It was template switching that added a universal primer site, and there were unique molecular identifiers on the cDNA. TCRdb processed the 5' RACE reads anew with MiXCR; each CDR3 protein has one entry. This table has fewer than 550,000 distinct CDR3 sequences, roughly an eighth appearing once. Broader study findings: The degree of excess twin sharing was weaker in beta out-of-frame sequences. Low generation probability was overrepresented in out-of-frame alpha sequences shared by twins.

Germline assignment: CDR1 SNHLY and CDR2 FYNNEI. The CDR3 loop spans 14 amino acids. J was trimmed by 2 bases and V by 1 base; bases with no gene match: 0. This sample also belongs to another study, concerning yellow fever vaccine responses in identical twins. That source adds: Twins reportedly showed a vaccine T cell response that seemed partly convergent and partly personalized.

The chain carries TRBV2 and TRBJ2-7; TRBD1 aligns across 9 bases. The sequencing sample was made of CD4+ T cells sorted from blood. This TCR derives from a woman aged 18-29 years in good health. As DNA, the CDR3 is TGTGCCAGCAGTGAAGACAGGGGGCCCTACGAGCAGTACTTC. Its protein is CASSEDRGPYEQYF.